Following are 23 T cell receptor beta chains from one sample sequenced in a study of control samples from healthy donors and cancer patients. Profiled with immunoSEQ multiplex PCR; TCRdb holds only in-frame clones, not every one. The data contain roughly 400,000 clones, roughly 90% of them seen just once; the ten biggest clones take up approximately 6.3%. The sample consisted of PBMCs. The receptors originated from a man aged 40-49 years with head and neck cancer.

The rearrangement links TRBV3-1 (or the pseudogene TRBV3-2) to TRBJ2-7; D is unclear. Germline V CDR1 and CDR2: LGHDT, YNNKEL (reference sequence). The CDR3 has 14 amino acids. The ends were cut back, 1 base at V and 2 bases at J, with 9 bases in the middle. CDR3 loop: CASSQGLHAYEQYF. The CDR3 DNA follows: TGTGCCAGCAGCCAAGGCCTTCATGCCTACGAGCAGTACTTC.

V gene TRBV18 combines with J gene TRBJ2-3; weak D call: TRBD2 (6 bases). CDR1 and CDR2 (germline): KGHSH, LQKENI. V gave up 4 bases and J gave up 2 bases, with 10 bases separating them. The CDR3 covers 14 residues. The CDR3 DNA is TGTGCCAGCTCACTGGGGGAGGCCACAGATACGCAGTATTTT. This translates into CASSLGEATDTQYF.

The rearrangement links TRBV27 to TRBJ2-2; no reliable D call. CDR1 and CDR2 from the germline V gene are MNHEY and SMNVEV (reference sequence). Trimming shortened V by 0 bases and J by 4 bases, and 3 bases separated the two germline ends. There are 13 residues in the CDR3. The DNA for the CDR3 is TGTGCCAGCAGTTTATCTAGCACCGGGGAGCTGTTTTTT. It translates to CASSLSSTGELFF.

This clone occurred a few times. The chain has TRBV30 and TRBJ2-7; 8 bases are shared with TRBD1. Germline CDR1 GTSNPN, CDR2 SVGIG (reference sequence). The CDR3 runs to 14 residues. J lost 9 bases, V lost 4 bases, and 14 bases had no gene match. The CDR3 reads CAWNRYPRQGPQYF. Written as DNA, the CDR3 is TGTGCCTGGAACCGTTATCCGAGACAGGGGCCGCAGTACTTC.

The rearrangement joins TRBV6-1 to TRBJ2-5; D is perhaps TRBD1 (5 bases). Per the germline V gene, CDR1 is MNHNS and CDR2 is SASEGT. The CDR3 runs 14 residues. The ends were cut back, 5 bases at V and 5 bases at J, with 15 bases in the middle. The CDR3 coding sequence is TGTGCCAGCAGTTATACAGGAACTTGGGAGACCCAGTACTTC. It is translated as CASSYTGTWETQYF.

The V call is TRBV19, the J call TRBJ2-3; 9 nucleotides align to TRBD2. CDR3 length equals 15 residues. Per germline, CDR1 LNHDA and CDR2 SQIVND (reference sequence). V lost 1 base and J lost 7; bases outside the gene matches: 6. In nucleotides, the CDR3 is TGTGCCAGTAGTATAGGCCTAGCGGGGACCAATACGCAGTATTTT. Its protein product is CASSIGLAGTNTQYF. The full variable domain, rest sourced from reference TRBV19 and TRBJ2-3, is DGGITQSPKYLFRKEGQNVTLSCEQNLNHDAMYWYRQDPGQGLRLIYYSQIVNDFQKGDIAEGYSVSREKKESFPLTVTSAQKNPTAFYLCASSIGLAGTNTQYFGPGTRLTVL.

The V and J genes are TRBV4-3 and TRBJ2-4; 7 bases agree with TRBD1. Germline CDR1 reads LGHNA; CDR2 reads YSLEER. Germline trimming cut 1 base from V and 7 bases from J; bases unmatched to any gene: 10. There are 16 residues in the CDR3. The CDR3 DNA follows: TGCGCCAGCAGCCAAGCCCGGGACAGTCTTTTGAACATTCAGTACTTC. Amino acids: CASSQARDSLLNIQYF.

The rearrangement links TRBV7-9 to TRBJ1-2, with D unresolved. The V gene lost 7 bases and the J gene lost 10 bases, with 16 bases spanning the gap. CDR1 and CDR2 from the germline V gene are SEHNR and FQNEAQ (reference sequence). CDR3 length equals 12 residues. CDR3: CASTKRFVDYTF. The CDR3 DNA reads TGTGCCAGCACCAAAAGATTCGTGGACTACACCTTC.

Notes on this clone: The same CDR3 can be traced to other DNA sequences in this sample. V usage is TRBV18 and J usage is TRBJ2-7; D gene uncertain. The CDR3 sequence is 12 residues long. CDR1 and CDR2 from the germline V gene are KGHSH and LQKENI. V shed 3 bases and J shed 4 bases, with 7 bases lying between them. The CDR3 sequence: CASSPDLYEQYF. CDR3 nucleotides: TGTGCCAGCTCACCCGACTTATACGAGCAGTACTTC. Complete variable domain (other parts from reference TRBV18 and TRBJ2-7): NAGVMQNPRHLVRRRGQEARLRCSPMKGHSHVYWYRQLPEEGLKFMVYLQKENIIDESGMPKERFSAEFPKEGPSILRIQQVVRGDSAAYFCASSPDLYEQYFGPGTRLTVT.

This chain uses TRBV6-5 with TRBJ2-2; the D gene is possibly TRBD1 (5 bases). Germline loops: CDR1 MNHEY, CDR2 SVGAGI. The CDR3 totals 14 residues. V was trimmed by 10 bases and J by 4 bases, leaving 16 bases between them. The CDR3 protein is CATAWQGTTGELFF. DNA for the CDR3: TGTGCCACCGCTTGGCAGGGCACCACCGGGGAGCTGTTTTTT.

The chain employs TRBV28 and TRBJ1-6; no reliable D call. V was trimmed by 6 bases and J by 8 bases, leaving 17 bases between them. From germline, CDR1 is MDHEN and CDR2 SYDVKM. There are 15 residues in the CDR3. The CDR3 DNA follows: TGTGCCAGCAGAGGTACACTCGCGGACGATTCACCCCTCCACTTT. It encodes CASRGTLADDSPLHF.

The chain recombines TRBV6-6 with TRBJ1-1; D is unclear. Germline lookup yields CDR1 MNHNY and CDR2 SVGAGI (reference sequence). Trimming pared 2 bases from V and 2 bases from J, leaving 6 bases between. The CDR3 consists of 13 residues. The CDR3 region is CASSYGSNTEAFF. The CDR3 DNA reads as TGTGCCAGCAGTTACGGGAGTAACACTGAAGCTTTCTTT.

This clone was detected only a few times. This chain joins TRBV2 and TRBJ1-5; D is uncertain. V lost 2 bases and J lost 5, with 7 bases in between. This CDR3 comprises 13 residues. The germline V gene encodes CDR1 SNHLY and CDR2 FYNNEI. The CDR3 DNA is TGTGCCAGCAGTGAAAGGCTAGATCAGCCCCAGCATTTT. It specifies CASSERLDQPQHF.

The chain's CDR3 is CASSLGGRPRGHEQYF. The CDR3 DNA sequence: TGTGCCAGCAGTTTAGGCGGACGCCCCCGGGGCCACGAGCAGTACTTC. The V call is TRBV27, the J call TRBJ2-7; the D gene could be TRBD1 or TRBD2 (5 bases each). The V gene's germline CDR1 is MNHEY and CDR2 SMNVEV (reference sequence). The CDR3 totals 16 residues. V shed 2 bases and J shed 5 bases, with 19 bases lying between them.

This chain uses TRBV2 with TRBJ1-2; D remains ambiguous. V was cut by 3 bases and J by 4 bases, with 9 bases left in between. Germline V CDR1 and CDR2: SNHLY, FYNNEI. The length of the CDR3 is 13 residues. The CDR3 sequence is CASSDPGRYGYTF. The DNA of the CDR3 is TGTGCCAGCAGTGACCCCGGACGCTATGGCTACACCTTC.

The rearrangement links TRBV6-1 to TRBJ2-2; 7 bases are shared with TRBD1. J was trimmed by 1 base and V by 3 bases; bases with no gene match: 5. Germline V gene lookup returns CDR1 MNHNS and CDR2 SASEGT. The CDR3 has 16 residues. CDR3 sequence reads: CASSDGQEVNTGELFF. In DNA, the CDR3 is TGTGCCAGCAGTGATGGACAGGAGGTGAACACCGGGGAGCTGTTTTTT.

This chain links TRBV29-1 with TRBJ2-5; 14 positions match TRBD2. With V trimmed by 4 bases and J by 5 bases, 3 bases remained unmatched. CDR3 length: 14 amino acids. Germline-derived CDR1 and CDR2 are SQVTM and ANQGSEA. CDR3 residues: CSVAGLAGVETQYF. The CDR3 bases are TGCAGCGTTGCGGGACTAGCGGGGGTGGAGACCCAGTACTTC.

J is TRBJ2-1 and V is TRBV5-1; a weak D match, TRBD2 (6 bases). The CDR3 spans 13 residues. The germline V gene encodes CDR1 SGHRS and CDR2 YFSETQ. The ends were cut back, 4 bases at V and 7 bases at J, with 12 bases in the middle. The CDR3 loop reads CASSLSRGNEQFF. CDR3 nucleotide sequence: TGCGCCAGCAGCCTCAGTCGGGGGAATGAGCAGTTCTTC.

The chain carries TRBV9 and TRBJ2-1; TRBD2 agrees at 8 bases. Germline trimming cut 4 bases from V and 4 bases from J; bases unmatched to any gene: 4. Germline V gene data show CDR1 as SGDLS and CDR2 as YYNGEE. The CDR3 is 14 amino acids. CDR3 region: CASSTSGGYNEQFF. The DNA of the CDR3 is TGTGCCAGCAGCACGAGCGGGGGTTACAATGAGCAGTTCTTC. Full variable domain (remainder filled in from reference TRBV9 and TRBJ2-1): DSGVTQTPKHLITATGQRVTLRCSPRSGDLSVYWYQQSLDQGLQFLIQYYNGEERAKGNILERFSAQQFPDLHSELNLSSLELGDSALYFCASSTSGGYNEQFFGPGTRLTVL.

The V gene is TRBV9, the J gene TRBJ2-2; D remains unclear. CDR1 is SGDLS and CDR2 is YYNGEE in the germline V gene. The CDR3 runs 14 residues. V shed 4 bases and J shed 5 bases, with 12 bases lying between them. This CDR3 is CASSPRQETGELFF. CDR3 coding DNA: TGTGCCAGCAGCCCCCGGCAGGAGACCGGGGAGCTGTTTTTT.

The chain has TRBV28 and TRBJ2-1, with D possibly matching TRBD2 (5 bases). The CDR3 length is 10 residues. CDR1 is MDHEN and CDR2 is SYDVKM in the germline V gene. The ends were cut back, 8 bases at V and 6 bases at J, with 5 bases in the middle. The CDR3 loop is CASGGNEQFF. The CDR3 DNA follows: TGTGCCAGCGGAGGCAATGAGCAGTTCTTC. Full variable domain (remainder filled in from reference TRBV28 and TRBJ2-1): DVKVTQSSRYLVKRTGEKVFLECVQDMDHENMFWYRQDPGLGLRLIYFSYDVKMKEKGDIPEGYSVSREKKERFSLILESASTNQTSMYLCASGGNEQFFGPGTRLTVL.

V usage is TRBV4-2 and J usage is TRBJ2-1; D might be TRBD2 (6 bases). Germline CDR1 and CDR2: LGHNA and YNFKEQ. Trimming removed 1 base at V and 1 base at J, with 11 bases between. The CDR3 runs to 16 residues. This CDR3 is CASSQAGVSSYNEQFF. The CDR3 DNA reads TGTGCCAGCAGCCAAGCGGGAGTATCATCCTACAATGAGCAGTTCTTC.

V gene TRBV18 combines with J gene TRBJ2-5; unclear D gene. In germline, CDR1 is KGHSH, CDR2 LQKENI. V lost 4 bases and J lost 3, with 0 bases in between. This CDR3 is 10 amino acids long. CDR3 nucleotide sequence: TGTGCCAGCTCACAAGAGACCCAGTACTTC. Its protein product is CASSQETQYF.